Described below is a single TCR beta chain sequence and its context. The record originates from a study of blood T cell repertoires in COVID-19. Overall study context: PBMCs, B-cell-depleted T cells, or T cells provided the cDNA or gDNA that made up the material.

Enrollment of patients from Seattle took place during active infection, with longitudinal follow-up. In the study's own analysis: Amplification from reference gene primers served as the basis for estimated nucleated cell counts. Method: immunoSEQ multiplex PCR; TCRdb's copy keeps in-frame clones and lacks some. The D gene and trimming were derived from the DNA, and the V and J assignments and clone size from that table. The sample lists about 360,000 clones, approximately 86% occurring once. The sequence came from a woman aged 60-75 years with COVID-19, enrolled during active disease. The sequenced material came from peripheral blood.

CDR3 amino acids: CASSYAGQLYEQYF. CDR3 sequence (DNA): TGTGCCAGCAGTTACGCGGGACAGTTATACGAGCAGTACTTC. This chain joins TRBV6-5 and TRBJ2-7; possible D gene TRBD1, 7 bases. Germline V CDR1 and CDR2: MNHEY, SVGAGI. The V end lost 2 bases, the J end lost 4 bases, and 12 bases lay between the germline ends. The CDR3 totals 14 residues.